These 14 T cell receptor beta chains came from one sample sequenced in a study of OX40 agonist ivuxolimab in advanced cancers. TCRdb's copy holds only in-frame clones and misses some; the assay was immunoSEQ multiplex PCR. The table lists approximately 46,000 clones, roughly three quarters of them singletons. The sample here was CD4+ or CD8+ T cells sorted from blood, taken in a trial of the OX40 agonist ivuxolimab. The source is an adult with an advanced solid tumor such as melanoma, head and neck, liver or kidney cancer.

The chain couples TRBV6-5 to TRBJ2-1; the match to TRBD2 covers 9 bases. With V trimmed by 5 bases and J by 13 bases, 9 bases remained unmatched. Germline lookup yields CDR1 MNHEY and CDR2 SVGAGI. This CDR3 is 13 amino acids long. The chain's CDR3 is CASSASGTSHQFF. CDR3 in DNA: TGTGCCAGCAGTGCCTCCGGGACTAGCCACCAGTTCTTC.

A remark on this clone: Additional DNA sequences in this sample encode the identical CDR3. This chain links TRBV5-1 with TRBJ2-6; 7 bases are shared with TRBD1. The CDR3 extends over 18 amino acids. Trimming at V came to 0 bases and at J to 0 bases, leaving 6 bases not matched to a gene. In germline, CDR1 is SGHRS, CDR2 YFSETQ. The CDR3 sequence: CASSLGQGVFSGANVLTF. The CDR3 nucleotides are TGCGCCAGCAGCTTGGGTCAGGGGGTCTTCTCTGGGGCCAACGTCCTGACTTTC.

CDR3 in DNA: TGTGCCAGCAGTGCCTGGGCCGGGAGCTCTGGAAACACCATATATTTT. Its translation is CASSAWAGSSGNTIYF. The gene calls are TRBV25-1 and TRBJ1-3; D remains unclear. CDR1 is MGHDK, CDR2 SYGVNS, per germline. CDR3 length: 16 amino acids. Trimming stripped 4 bases from V and 0 bases from J, with 13 bases between.

This clone has just one count. This chain uses TRBV9 with TRBJ2-1; 14 nucleotides line up with TRBD2. The CDR3 extends over 16 amino acids. V shed 1 base, J shed 6 bases, and the junction held 3 bases outside the gene matches. Germline-derived CDR1 and CDR2 are SGDLS and YYNGEE. CDR3 DNA sequence: TGTGCCAGCAGCGTACTGGGGACTAGCGGGAGCAATGAGCAGTTCTTC. Translation gives CASSVLGTSGSNEQFF.

This clone appeared once. This chain links TRBV7-3 with TRBJ1-5, with 11 bases lining up with TRBD1. Germline V gives CDR1 SGHTA, CDR2 FQGTGA. The CDR3 has 15 residues. V shed 5 bases, J shed 6 bases, and the junction held 6 bases outside the gene matches. CDR3 sequence: CASSKDRGLFQPQHF. The CDR3 DNA follows: TGTGCCAGCAGCAAGGACAGGGGGCTCTTTCAGCCCCAGCATTTT.

This chain links TRBV30 with TRBJ2-7; the D call may be TRBD1 or TRBD2 (5 bases each). The V gene lost 3 bases and the J gene lost 2 bases, with 8 bases spanning the gap. Germline-derived CDR1 and CDR2 are GTSNPN and SVGIG (reference sequence). The CDR3 covers 12 residues. The DNA for the CDR3 is TGTGCCTGGAGGACGGGACCCTACGAGCAGTACTTC. This encodes CAWRTGPYEQYF.

This chain links TRBV2 with TRBJ1-2; tentatively, D is TRBD1 (5 bases). CDR1 is SNHLY and CDR2 is FYNNEI in the germline V gene. There are 15 residues in the CDR3. Trimming took off 5 bases at V and 4 bases at J, with 17 bases between the two ends. The CDR3 DNA is TGTGCCAGCAGTTGGGACCTTGGATACGGCTATGGCTACACCTTC. As protein: CASSWDLGYGYGYTF.

V usage is TRBV5-1 and J usage is TRBJ2-2, with 8 bases matching TRBD2. Germline lookup yields CDR1 SGHRS and CDR2 YFSETQ. V lost 9 bases to trimming and J lost 2 bases; unmatched junction nucleotides: 12. The CDR3 is made up of 16 amino acids. CDR3 in DNA: TGCGCCACAGCAGGAGGAGCGGGAGATAACACCGGGGAGCTGTTTTTT. This encodes CATAGGAGDNTGELFF.

J is TRBJ2-2 and V is TRBV6-6, with TRBD2 matching 7 bases. This CDR3 has 14 amino acids. Trimming removed 11 bases from V and 6 bases from J; junction bases left unmatched: 12. Per germline, CDR1 MNHNY and CDR2 SVGAGI (reference sequence). As DNA, the CDR3 is TGTGCCGGAAAAAGCCTGGGGGGGTCCGGGGAGCTGTTTTTT. Translation gives CAGKSLGGSGELFF.

The genes are TRBV5-4 and TRBJ2-3, with TRBD2 as a possible D gene (6 bases). This CDR3 has 14 residues. The V end was cut by 5 bases, the J end by 3 bases, with 13 bases between. The germline V gene has CDR1 SGHNT and CDR2 YYREEE (reference sequence). CDR3 sequence: CASRLGLPTDTQYF. CDR3 DNA: TGTGCCAGCAGACTGGGACTTCCAACAGATACGCAGTATTTT.

J is TRBJ2-1 and V is TRBV19, with D uncertain. Germline V CDR1 and CDR2: LNHDA, SQIVND (reference sequence). This CDR3 spans 15 amino acids. V gave up 6 bases and J gave up 8 bases, with 20 bases separating them. CDR3 loop: CASSPPPVPGHEQFF. CDR3 DNA sequence: TGTGCCAGTAGCCCTCCCCCGGTCCCGGGCCATGAGCAGTTCTTC.

The chain links TRBV2 to TRBJ1-5; D unclear. This CDR3 comprises 16 residues. Trimming took 6 bases from V and 4 from J, leaving 19 bases between them. Germline lookup yields CDR1 SNHLY and CDR2 FYNNEI. CDR3 protein: CASRPSVGVGNQPQHF. CDR3 DNA sequence: TGTGCCAGCAGGCCCTCGGTTGGGGTGGGGAATCAGCCCCAGCATTTT.

The rearrangement links TRBV6-1 to TRBJ1-6; D might be TRBD1 (5 bases). Germline-derived CDR1 and CDR2 are MNHNS and SASEGT. CDR3 length: 15 amino acids. Trimming stripped 5 bases from V and 7 bases from J, with 15 bases between. DNA of the CDR3: TGTGCCAGCAGTCCCGGGGACCCTGGGAATTCACCCCTCCACTTT. It is translated as CASSPGDPGNSPLHF.

The rearrangement joins TRBV6-6 to TRBJ1-2; weak D call: TRBD1 (6 bases). Per the germline V gene, CDR1 is MNHNY and CDR2 is SVGAGI (reference sequence). There are 16 residues in the CDR3. Trimming shortened V by 3 bases and J by 2 bases, and 16 bases separated the two germline ends. The CDR3 loop reads CASSYPQGSINYGYTF. Written as DNA, the CDR3 is TGTGCCAGCAGTTATCCTCAGGGGTCTATCAACTATGGCTACACCTTC.